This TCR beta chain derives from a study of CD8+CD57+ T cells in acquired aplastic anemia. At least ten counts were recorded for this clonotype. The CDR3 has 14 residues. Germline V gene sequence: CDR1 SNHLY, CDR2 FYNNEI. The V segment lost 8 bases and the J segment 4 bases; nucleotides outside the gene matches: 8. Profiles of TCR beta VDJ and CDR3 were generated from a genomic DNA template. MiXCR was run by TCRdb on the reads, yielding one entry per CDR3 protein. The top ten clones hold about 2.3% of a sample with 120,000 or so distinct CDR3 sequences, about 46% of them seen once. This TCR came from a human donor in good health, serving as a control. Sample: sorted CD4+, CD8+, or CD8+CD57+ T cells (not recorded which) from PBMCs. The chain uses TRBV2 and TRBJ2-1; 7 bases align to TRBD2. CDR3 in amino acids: CASPGGWPYNEQFF. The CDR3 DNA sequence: TGTGCCAGCCCCGGGGGGTGGCCGTACAATGAGCAGTTCTTC.